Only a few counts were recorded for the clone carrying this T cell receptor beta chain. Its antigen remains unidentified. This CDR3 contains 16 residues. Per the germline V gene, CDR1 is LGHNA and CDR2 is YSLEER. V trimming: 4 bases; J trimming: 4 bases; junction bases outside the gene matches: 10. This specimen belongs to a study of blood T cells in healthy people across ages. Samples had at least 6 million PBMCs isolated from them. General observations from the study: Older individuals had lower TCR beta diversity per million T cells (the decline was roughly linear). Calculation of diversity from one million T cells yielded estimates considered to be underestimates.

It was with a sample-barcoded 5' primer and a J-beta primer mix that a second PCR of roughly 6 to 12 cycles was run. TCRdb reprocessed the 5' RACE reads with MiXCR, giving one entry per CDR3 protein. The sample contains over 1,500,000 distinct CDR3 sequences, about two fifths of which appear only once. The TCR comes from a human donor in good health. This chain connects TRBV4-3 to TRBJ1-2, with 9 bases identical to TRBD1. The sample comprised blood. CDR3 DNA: TGCGCCAGCAGCCCCGAATCAGGACAGGGGATCTATGGCTACACCTTC. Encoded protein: CASSPESGQGIYGYTF.